One sample yielded the 17 T cell receptor beta chains listed below, sequenced in a study of blood T cell repertoires in COVID-19. The data were produced by immunoSEQ multiplex PCR, yet TCRdb's version contains in-frame clones alone and is incomplete. The profile covers more than 200,000 clones, with under 90% appearing a single time and about 1.8% taken by the ten largest. The sample consisted of PBMCs or T cells enriched from blood (not recorded which). The receptors originated from a man aged 55 to 70 who had recovered from COVID-19.

Only one count was recorded for this clone. Within the sample, other DNA sequences also encode this same CDR3. The chain recombines TRBV4-3 with TRBJ2-5, with TRBD1 matching 9 bases. V dropped 0 bases and J dropped 5; count of bases not matched to a gene: 7. CDR3 length: 16 amino acids. Germline V lookup: CDR1 LGHNA, CDR2 YSLEER. In DNA, the CDR3 is TGCGCCAGCAGCCAAGATCGCGGGACAGGGAAGGAGACCCAGTACTTC. It codes for CASSQDRGTGKETQYF.

The chain links TRBV21-1 to TRBJ2-3; the tabulated D call, TRBD1, remains unverified against the DNA. TRBV21-1 is tagged as a pseudogene. CDR3 length: 15 amino acids. The CDR3 loop reads CASSKDGQGTDTQYF. CDR3 coding DNA: TGTGCCAGCAGCAAAGACGGACAGGGGACAGATACGCAGTATTTT.

This chain links TRBV5-5 with TRBJ1-1; 9 positions agree with TRBD1. V lost 4 bases to trimming and J lost 1 base; unmatched junction nucleotides: 8. The CDR3 totals 16 residues. Germline CDR1 is SGHKS and CDR2 is YYEKEE (reference sequence). Written as DNA, the CDR3 is TGTGCCAGCAGCACCCGCCCGGGACAGGGGAACACTGAAGCTTTCTTT. Its translation: CASSTRPGQGNTEAFF.

The table lists this clone with a few counts. The sample has other DNA sequences that encode this CDR3 too. This sequence joins TRBV11-2 and TRBJ2-6; TRBD1 agrees at 9 bases. Germline V gene sequence: CDR1 SGHAT, CDR2 FQNNGV. This CDR3 contains 16 residues. V lost 5 bases to trimming and J lost 0 bases; unmatched junction nucleotides: 2. In DNA, the CDR3 is TGTGCCAGCAGCCGGACAGGGGTCTCTGGGGCCAACGTCCTGACTTTC. It codes for CASSRTGVSGANVLTF.

V is TRBV6-5 and J is TRBJ1-2; D call uncertain. CDR1 MNHEY and CDR2 SVGAGI come from the germline V gene. The V end was cut by 0 bases, the J end by 8 bases, with 10 bases between. The CDR3 is made up of 13 amino acids. The CDR3 DNA is TGTGCCAGCAGTTACTCGGAGGTGGGGGGCTACACCTTC. It is translated as CASSYSEVGGYTF.

The rearrangement joins TRBV7-9 to TRBJ1-4; 8 bases line up with TRBD1. Germline V gene data show CDR1 as SEHNR and CDR2 as FQNEAQ (reference sequence). Trimming took 2 bases from V and 7 from J; bases not matched to a gene: 0. There are 13 residues in the CDR3. The CDR3 protein is CASSLQGAEKLFF. The CDR3 DNA reads TGTGCCAGCAGCTTACAGGGGGCTGAAAAACTGTTTTTT.

The table lists this clone with a few counts. The V call is TRBV10-3, the J call TRBJ1-3; D not certain. This CDR3 spans 14 amino acids. Germline CDR1 is ENHRY and CDR2 is SYGVKD. V gave up 3 bases and J gave up 0 bases, with 6 bases separating them. The CDR3 reads CAISDQRSGNTIYF. The CDR3 DNA reads as TGTGCCATCAGTGATCAGCGCTCTGGAAACACCATATATTTT.

The J gene is TRBJ2-7, the V gene TRBV12-3 or TRBV12-4, with D perhaps matching TRBD2 (5 bases). This CDR3 contains 13 residues. V lost 1 base and J lost 2, with 6 bases in between. The CDR3 coding sequence is TGTGCCAGCAGTTTAGTCGGGACCTACGAGCAGTACTTC. Translation gives CASSLVGTYEQYF.

The rearrangement joins TRBV29-1 to TRBJ1-1, with 8 positions matching TRBD1. The germline V gene has CDR1 SQVTM and CDR2 ANQGSEA. With V trimmed by 6 bases and J by 2 bases, 5 bases remained unmatched. The CDR3 covers 13 residues. CDR3 sequence: CSVTGGTNTEAFF. CDR3 coding DNA: TGCAGCGTCACAGGGGGGACAAACACTGAAGCTTTCTTT.

This chain uses TRBV7-9 with TRBJ2-1; D is undetermined. This CDR3 has 13 amino acids. Germline values: CDR1 SEHNR, CDR2 FQNEAQ (reference sequence). Between the trimmed V and J ends, which lost 1 base and 8 bases, there was a span of 9 bases. The CDR3 sequence: CASSLGVIYEQFF. CDR3 DNA: TGTGCCAGCAGCTTAGGAGTTATCTATGAGCAGTTCTTC.

The J gene is TRBJ1-4, the V gene TRBV9; a possible D gene is TRBD1 (5 bases). The germline V gene has CDR1 SGDLS and CDR2 YYNGEE. V shed 6 bases and J shed 7 bases, with 13 bases lying between them. This CDR3 is 13 amino acids long. The CDR3 nucleotides are TGTGCCAGCAACTCTGGGGGGAGTGAAAAACTGTTTTTT. Its translation is CASNSGGSEKLFF. The whole variable domain, remainder taken from reference TRBV9 and TRBJ1-4, is DSGVTQTPKHLITATGQRVTLRCSPRSGDLSVYWYQQSLDQGLQFLIQYYNGEERAKGNILERFSAQQFPDLHSELNLSSLELGDSALYFCASNSGGSEKLFFGSGTQLSVL.

The CDR3 is CASSPLGAMNTEAFF. DNA of the CDR3: TGTGCCAGCAGTCCCCTGGGGGCTATGAACACTGAAGCTTTCTTT. The gene calls are TRBV25-1 and TRBJ1-1; possibly TRBD1 for D (6 bases). Germline V gene sequence: CDR1 MGHDK, CDR2 SYGVNS. The CDR3 sequence is 15 residues long. Trimming left V 5 bases short and J 0 bases short, with 13 bases between.

This rearrangement joins TRBV3-1 (or the pseudogene TRBV3-2) to TRBJ1-2; 8 bases fit TRBD1. Germline V gene data show CDR1 as LGHDT and CDR2 as YNNKEL (reference sequence). CDR3 length: 14 amino acids. V lost 7 bases and J lost 5; bases outside the gene matches: 9. For the CDR3, the DNA is TGTGCCAGCACCTCGGACAGGGCGGGGTATGGCTACACCTTC. Translation gives CASTSDRAGYGYTF.

The genes are TRBV21-1 and TRBJ2-1; TRBD2 is the table's D call and was not checked against the DNA. TRBV21-1 is described as a pseudogene. The length of the CDR3 is 12 residues. The CDR3 DNA reads TGTGCCAGCAGCAATGGGAGCAATGAGCAGTTCTTC. This sequence encodes CASSNGSNEQFF.

V and J are TRBV19 and TRBJ1-2; perhaps TRBD1 as D (5 bases). This CDR3 is 12 amino acids long. The V end lost 5 bases, the J end lost 4 bases, and 8 bases lay between the germline ends. CDR1 and CDR2 from the germline V gene are LNHDA and SQIVND (reference sequence). CDR3 sequence reads: CASSQGTYGYTF. Written as DNA, the CDR3 is TGTGCCAGTAGTCAGGGAACCTATGGCTACACCTTC.

For this clone: Other DNA sequences in the sample encode the same CDR3. This rearrangement joins TRBV27 to TRBJ1-1; no firm D call. Trimming stripped 0 bases from V and 3 bases from J, with 5 bases between. Germline CDR1 and CDR2: MNHEY and SMNVEV (reference sequence). The CDR3 runs 13 residues. As DNA, the CDR3 is TGTGCCAGCAGTTTATCACGCGACACTGAAGCTTTCTTT. Its protein product is CASSLSRDTEAFF.

The V and J genes are TRBV25-1 and TRBJ1-1; tentatively, D is TRBD1 (5 bases). The CDR3 is 14 amino acids. CDR1 is MGHDK, CDR2 SYGVNS, per germline. Trimming pared 5 bases from V and 0 bases from J, leaving 10 bases between. The CDR3 DNA sequence: TGTGCCAGCAGTACAGGTTGGATGAACACTGAAGCTTTCTTT. Amino acids: CASSTGWMNTEAFF.